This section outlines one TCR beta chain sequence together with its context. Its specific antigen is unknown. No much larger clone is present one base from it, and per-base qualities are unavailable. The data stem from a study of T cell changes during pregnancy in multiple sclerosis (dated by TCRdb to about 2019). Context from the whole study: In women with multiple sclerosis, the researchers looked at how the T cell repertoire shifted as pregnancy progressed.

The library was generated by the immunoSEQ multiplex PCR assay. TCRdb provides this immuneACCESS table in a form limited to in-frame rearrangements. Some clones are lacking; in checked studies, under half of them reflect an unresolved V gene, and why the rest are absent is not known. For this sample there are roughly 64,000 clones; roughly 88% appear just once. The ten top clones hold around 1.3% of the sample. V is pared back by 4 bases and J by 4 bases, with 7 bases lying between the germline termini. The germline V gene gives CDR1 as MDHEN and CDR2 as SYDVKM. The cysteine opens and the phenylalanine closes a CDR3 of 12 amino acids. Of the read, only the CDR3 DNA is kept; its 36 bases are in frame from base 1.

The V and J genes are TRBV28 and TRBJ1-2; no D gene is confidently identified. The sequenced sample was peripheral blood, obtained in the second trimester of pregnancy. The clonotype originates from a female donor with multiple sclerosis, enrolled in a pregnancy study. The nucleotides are TGTGCCAGCAGTTCTGGCCGCTATGGCTACACCTTC. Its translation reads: CASSSGRYGYTF.